The sample holds many counts of the clone carrying this T cell receptor beta chain. What it binds is unknown. Trimming stripped 4 bases from V and 1 base from J, with 25 bases between. Per the germline V gene, CDR1 is MNHEY and CDR2 is SVGEGT. The CDR3 totals 19 residues. Scientists made TCR beta libraries using quantitative 5'-RACE with molecular barcodes. TCRdb independently ran MiXCR on the 5' RACE reads; one entry per CDR3 protein. This sample carries about 540,000 distinct CDR3 sequences, roughly 12% of them seen once, and the ten largest clones take under 7.5%. The data derive from a study of CD8 T cells in ankylosing spondylitis. Study conclusions and caveats: Reportedly, significant enrichment of disease-linked clones occurred in matched ankylosing spondylitis synovial fluid. There were earlier reports of some motif variants in reactive arthritis synovial fluid and blood. Disease-linked clones bore a CD8+ phenotype, appearing relatively rarely in peripheral blood. A TCR beta motif of 8 or 9 highly homologous variants appeared characteristic of ankylosing spondylitis blood.

The origin of this receptor is a male donor with ankylosing spondylitis. The rearrangement uses TRBV6-2 or TRBV6-3 and TRBJ1-2; tentative D call: TRBD1 (6 bases). The specimen was blood, either unsorted or a sorted T cell fraction (not recorded which). In DNA, the CDR3 is TGTGCCAGCAGTTCCCCCAACCTCGACAGGACGGAAAGTAACTATGGCTACACCTTC. It specifies CASSSPNLDRTESNYGYTF.